One sample yielded the 30 T cell receptor beta chains listed below, sequenced in a study of siplizumab effects on memory and regulatory T cells. Using immunoSEQ multiplex PCR, the repertoire was profiled, and TCRdb retains in-frame clones only, with some absent. The sample records 65,000 to 90,000 clones, 93% being singletons. The sample consisted of CD8+ T cells sorted from blood. All receptors derive from a human donor in good health.

The CDR3 DNA follows: TGTGCCTGGAGTGGGGGGGTAGCTTTCTTT. This sequence encodes CAWSGGVAFF. The V and J genes are TRBV30 and TRBJ1-1, with D possibly TRBD1 on 5 matching bases. Trimming removed 1 base at V and 10 bases at J, with 7 bases between. This CDR3 spans 10 amino acids. In germline, CDR1 is GTSNPN, CDR2 SVGIG (reference sequence).

This chain links TRBV29-1 with TRBJ1-4, with a possible D match to TRBD1 (6 bases). This CDR3 spans 14 amino acids. V dropped 4 bases and J dropped 7 bases, with 16 bases sitting between them. Germline V gene lookup returns CDR1 SQVTM and CDR2 ANQGSEA. CDR3 loop: CSVGEGVEGEKLFF. In DNA, the CDR3 is TGCAGCGTTGGAGAGGGGGTTGAGGGTGAAAAACTGTTTTTT.

CDR3: CASSLGDGSTDTQYF. In DNA form, the CDR3 reads TGTGCCAGCAGCTTGGGGGACGGAAGCACAGATACGCAGTATTTT. The V and J genes are TRBV5-5 and TRBJ2-3; D possibly matches TRBD1 or TRBD2 (5 bases each). Germline CDR1 is SGHKS and CDR2 is YYEKEE (reference sequence). The CDR3 is 15 residues long. Trimming pared 0 bases from V and 0 bases from J, leaving 8 bases between.

The V call is TRBV4-2, the J call TRBJ2-1, with D perhaps matching TRBD1 or TRBD2 (5 bases each). The CDR3 length is 15 residues. The V and J ends lost 1 base and 2 bases respectively, with 9 bases between them. Germline V gives CDR1 LGHNA, CDR2 YNFKEQ. CDR3 amino acids: CASSQVGEPYNEQFF. DNA of the CDR3: TGTGCCAGCAGCCAAGTGGGGGAGCCCTACAATGAGCAGTTCTTC.

The chain is built from TRBV5-6 and TRBJ2-1; possible D gene TRBD2, 5 bases. The CDR3 loop spans 13 amino acids. V lost 6 bases and J lost 9, with 16 bases in between. In germline, CDR1 is SGHDT, CDR2 YYEEEE. CDR3 sequence (DNA): TGTGCCAGCACTTCGGGATCCCACAGTGAGCAGTTCTTC. Residues: CASTSGSHSEQFF.

The chain couples TRBV9 to TRBJ2-7; D perhaps matches TRBD2 (5 bases). The germline gives CDR1 SGDLS, CDR2 YYNGEE. V lost 4 bases to trimming and J lost 2 bases, with 13 bases between them. This CDR3 has 14 amino acids. The chain's CDR3 is CASSPTLAAYEQYF. CDR3 bases: TGTGCCAGCAGCCCTACCCTAGCAGCCTACGAGCAGTACTTC.

J is TRBJ2-3 and V is TRBV5-1, with D possibly being TRBD1 or TRBD2 (5 bases each). Trimming took off 3 bases at V and 6 bases at J, with 17 bases between the two ends. Germline lookup yields CDR1 SGHRS and CDR2 YFSETQ. There are 15 residues in the CDR3. DNA for the CDR3: TGCGCCAGCAGCTCCCCCGGGACCACGTTGGATACGCAGTATTTT. It codes for CASSSPGTTLDTQYF. The entire variable domain, with the rest obtained from reference TRBV5-1 and TRBJ2-3, is as follows: KAGVTQTPRYLIKTRGQQVTLSCSPISGHRSVSWYQQTPGQGLQFLFEYFSETQRNKGNFPGRFSGRQFSNSRSEMNVSTLELGDSALYLCASSSPGTTLDTQYFGPGTRLTVL.

Details on this clone: Different DNA sequences within this sample yield the same CDR3. Here the CDR3 reads CASSMGTGSYEQYF. The CDR3 DNA reads TGTGCCAGTAGTATGGGAACAGGGTCCTACGAGCAGTACTTC. The genes are TRBV19 and TRBJ2-7; a possible D gene is TRBD1 (6 bases). Germline V lookup: CDR1 LNHDA, CDR2 SQIVND (reference sequence). V was cut by 3 bases and J by 1 base, with 10 bases left in between. The CDR3 totals 14 residues.

The V call is TRBV5-6, the J call TRBJ2-7; TRBD1 agrees at 8 bases. The germline CDR1 and CDR2 sequences are SGHDT and YYEEEE. CDR3 length: 15 residues. V lost 0 bases to trimming and J lost 7 bases; unmatched junction nucleotides: 9. Here the CDR3 DNA reads TGTGCCAGCAGCTTGGAAGGACAGGGTTTTCGGGAGCAGTACTTC. Protein sequence: CASSLEGQGFREQYF.

The chain recombines TRBV19 with TRBJ2-7; 11 nucleotides line up with TRBD1. CDR3 length equals 14 residues. Germline-derived CDR1 and CDR2 are LNHDA and SQIVND (reference sequence). Unmatched junction bases numbered 2, after V lost 4 bases and J lost 3 bases. CDR3 sequence: CASSTGQGGYEQYF. CDR3 sequence (DNA): TGTGCCAGTAGTACGGGACAGGGGGGCTACGAGCAGTACTTC.

Worth noting for this clone: This same CDR3 is encoded by further DNA sequences in the sample. V usage is TRBV7-3 and J usage is TRBJ2-5, with D perhaps being TRBD1 or TRBD2 (6 bases each). V lost 0 bases and J lost 5, with 10 bases in between. The CDR3 sequence is 14 residues long. Germline V gene sequence: CDR1 SGHTA, CDR2 FQGTGA. As DNA, the CDR3 is TGTGCCAGCAGCTTAACGGGGGGCTCGGAGACCCAGTACTTC. Amino acids: CASSLTGGSETQYF.

The genes are TRBV14 and TRBJ2-4, with D uncertain. V was shortened by 2 bases and J by 7 bases, with 15 bases between the two germline ends. CDR1 is SGHDN, CDR2 FVKESK, per germline. The CDR3 loop spans 15 amino acids. This chain's CDR3 is CASSQLGDSGNIQYF. CDR3 bases: TGTGCCAGCAGCCAACTCGGCGACTCCGGGAACATTCAGTACTTC. Supplemented by reference TRBV14 and TRBJ2-4, the full variable domain reads EAGVTQFPSHSVIEKGQTVTLRCDPISGHDNLYWYRRVMGKEIKFLLHFVKESKQDESGMPNNRFLAERTGGTYSTLKVQPAELEDSGVYFCASSQLGDSGNIQYFGAGTRLSVL.

V and J are TRBV9 and TRBJ1-6; 8 bases line up with TRBD1. V shed 3 bases and J 6 bases; nucleotides not matched to a gene: 14. This CDR3 contains 18 residues. From germline, CDR1 is SGDLS and CDR2 YYNGEE. The CDR3 region has the DNA TGTGCCAGCAGCGGAGCTCCTACATGGACAGGGCGTAATTCACCCCTCCACTTT. This translates into CASSGAPTWTGRNSPLHF.

The chain carries TRBV6-5 and TRBJ2-1, with 14 positions matching TRBD2. The germline V gene has CDR1 MNHEY and CDR2 SVGAGI. V was clipped by 4 bases and J by 10 bases; unmatched bases: 6. The CDR3 totals 15 residues. Here the CDR3 DNA reads TGTGCCAGCAGTTCGACTAGCGGGGGGGCAGACGAGCAGTTCTTC. Its protein product is CASSSTSGGADEQFF.

The V call is TRBV5-6, the J call TRBJ1-2, with D possibly TRBD1 on 6 matching bases. Germline assignment: CDR1 SGHDT and CDR2 YYEEEE. Between the trimmed V and J ends, which lost 4 bases and 4 bases, there was a span of 17 bases. The CDR3 covers 15 residues. The CDR3 protein is CASSIGQLPLYGYTF. CDR3 DNA: TGTGCCAGCAGCATTGGACAGCTTCCACTCTATGGCTACACCTTC. The variable domain in full, with the rest retrieved from reference TRBV5-6 and TRBJ1-2, is DAGVTQSPTHLIKTRGQQVTLRCSPKSGHDTVSWYQQALGQGPQFIFQYYEEEERQRGNFPDRFSGHQFPNYSSELNVNALLLGDSALYLCASSIGQLPLYGYTFGSGTRLTVV.

The chain couples TRBV19 to TRBJ1-5, with D possibly being TRBD1 (5 bases). The V end lost 9 bases, the J end lost 0 bases, and 9 bases lay between the germline ends. The CDR3 is 13 residues long. Germline CDR1 is LNHDA and CDR2 is SQIVND (reference sequence). CDR3 in DNA: TGTGCCAGCGCGCAGGGTAGCAATCAGCCCCAGCATTTT. This gives the protein CASAQGSNQPQHF.

The chain has TRBV7-9 and TRBJ2-7; D remains ambiguous. The V end lost 5 bases, the J end lost 2 bases, and 16 bases lay between the germline ends. The CDR3 is 15 amino acids. Germline values: CDR1 SEHNR, CDR2 FQNEAQ (reference sequence). CDR3 region: CASSPDGQAAYEQYF. CDR3 sequence (DNA): TGTGCCAGCAGCCCTGACGGGCAGGCGGCCTACGAGCAGTACTTC.

The rearrangement joins TRBV7-5 to TRBJ1-2; TRBD1, the table's D call, was not compared with the DNA. TRBV7-5 is listed as a pseudogene. The CDR3 runs to 15 residues. CDR3 coding DNA: TGTGTCAGAATCAATACGCCCGGGACAGGGGGTGGCTACACCTTC. Its translation is CVRINTPGTGGGYTF.

V is TRBV7-6 and J is TRBJ2-2; D not certain. Trimming shortened V by 3 bases and J by 4 bases, and 0 bases separated the two germline ends. From germline, CDR1 is SGHVS and CDR2 FNYEAQ. The CDR3 totals 11 residues. The CDR3 reads CASSFTGELFF. The CDR3 nucleotides are TGTGCCAGCAGCTTCACCGGGGAGCTGTTTTTT.

This chain links TRBV30 with TRBJ2-1; 9 bases line up with TRBD2. The CDR3 totals 15 residues. V dropped 0 bases and J dropped 6; count of bases not matched to a gene: 6. Germline V gene data show CDR1 as GTSNPN and CDR2 as SVGIG (reference sequence). CDR3 coding DNA: TGTGCCTGGAGTGTAAGTAGCGGGGGCTTCAATGAGCAGTTCTTC. It translates to CAWSVSSGGFNEQFF.

This rearrangement joins TRBV6-1 to TRBJ2-1, with 9 bases lining up with TRBD1. The germline V gene has CDR1 MNHNS and CDR2 SASEGT. Trimming removed 6 bases from V and 6 bases from J; junction bases left unmatched: 9. This CDR3 is 15 amino acids long. CDR3 amino acids: CASSPPDRGGNEQFF. The CDR3 nucleotides are TGTGCCAGCAGCCCCCCGGACAGGGGCGGCAATGAGCAGTTCTTC.

The chain has TRBV6-4 and TRBJ2-5; D uncertain. The J call may not be correct, given that the DNA end is closer to TRBJ2-7. CDR1 and CDR2 from the germline V gene are MRHNA and SNTAGT. The CDR3 loop spans 11 amino acids. CDR3 in DNA: TGTGCCAGCAGTGACGGGAACGAGCAGTACTTC. Amino acids: CASSDGNEQYF.

The V gene is TRBV27, the J gene TRBJ2-3; 8 bases are shared with TRBD2. This CDR3 has 13 amino acids. Germline-derived CDR1 and CDR2 are MNHEY and SMNVEV (reference sequence). V shed 7 bases, J shed 2 bases, and the junction held 2 bases outside the gene matches. CDR3 sequence (DNA): TGTGCCAGCACCGGGGGGGTCACAGATACGCAGTATTTT. This gives the protein CASTGGVTDTQYF.

In the case of this clone: A read error is the likely source, as a far larger clone sits one nucleotide away. J is TRBJ2-3 and V is TRBV2, with TRBD2 identical over 12 bases. Germline loops: CDR1 SNHLY, CDR2 FYNNEI. The CDR3 contains 15 residues. With 5 bases clipped from V and 2 bases from J, the junction kept 2 bases outside the gene matches. DNA for the CDR3: TGTGCCAGCAGTCCTAGCGGGGGGGCCACAGATACGCAGTATTTT. This codes for CASSPSGGATDTQYF.

This chain links TRBV19 with TRBJ2-1; D is uncertain. The CDR3 sequence is 16 residues long. V was pared by 3 bases and J by 0 bases, with 12 bases between. Per germline, CDR1 LNHDA and CDR2 SQIVND (reference sequence). In nucleotides, the CDR3 is TGTGCCAGTAGTATTCTTGGCTCGAGCTCCTACAATGAGCAGTTCTTC. Encoded protein: CASSILGSSSYNEQFF.

V usage is TRBV19 and J usage is TRBJ1-1, with TRBD1 matching 9 bases. The length of the CDR3 is 15 residues. The V and J ends lost 6 bases and 0 bases, in that order; junction bases with no gene match: 5. Germline V lookup: CDR1 LNHDA, CDR2 SQIVND (reference sequence). The CDR3 DNA reads as TGTGCCAGTAGCCAGGGACAGGGAATGAACACTGAAGCTTTCTTT. Its translation is CASSQGQGMNTEAFF.

The chain couples TRBV28 to TRBJ2-7, with a weak D call TRBD2 (5 bases). The V and J ends lost 6 bases and 3 bases respectively, with 12 bases between them. This CDR3 region has 13 residues. Looked up from germline, CDR1 is MDHEN and CDR2 is SYDVKM. For the CDR3, the DNA is TGTGCCAGCAGGCCGGGAACTAGCTACGAGCAGTACTTC. Its translation is CASRPGTSYEQYF.

The V and J genes are TRBV7-9 and TRBJ2-7; D may correspond to TRBD1 or TRBD2 (5 bases each). CDR1 and CDR2 from the germline V gene are SEHNR and FQNEAQ (reference sequence). There are 15 residues in the CDR3. V lost 0 bases and J 2 bases, leaving 11 bases between the germline ends. The CDR3 DNA reads as TGTGCCAGCAGCTTAGCTCAGGGAGCGGCCTACGAGCAGTACTTC. This gives the protein CASSLAQGAAYEQYF.

This sequence joins TRBV4-1 and TRBJ1-2; possibly TRBD1 for D (5 bases). Per germline, CDR1 MGHRA and CDR2 YSYEKL. V lost 1 base, J lost 7 bases, and 13 bases lay in between. The CDR3 has 14 residues. CDR3 sequence: CASSQVGREGGYTF. The DNA for the CDR3 is TGCGCCAGCAGCCAAGTGGGCAGGGAGGGTGGCTACACCTTC.

The CDR3 region has the DNA TGCGCCAGCAGCCAAGATCAGGGACTCTCCTATAATTCACCCCTCCACTTT. It translates to CASSQDQGLSYNSPLHF. The rearrangement joins TRBV4-3 to TRBJ1-6; tentative D call: TRBD1 (5 bases). The CDR3 sequence is 17 residues long. Trimming cost V 0 bases and J 0 bases, with 9 bases left between them. Germline V gene data show CDR1 as LGHNA and CDR2 as YSLEER.